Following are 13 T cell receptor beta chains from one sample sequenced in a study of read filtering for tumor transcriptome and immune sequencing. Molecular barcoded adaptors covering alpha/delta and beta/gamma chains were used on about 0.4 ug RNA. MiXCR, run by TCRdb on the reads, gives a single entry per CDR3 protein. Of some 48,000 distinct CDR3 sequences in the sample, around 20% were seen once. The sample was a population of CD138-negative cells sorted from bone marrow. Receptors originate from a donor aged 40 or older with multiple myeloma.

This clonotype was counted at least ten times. In DNA, the CDR3 is TGTGCCAGCAGCTTGTATCCTAGCGGGATGACAGATACGCAGTATTTT. Amino acid sequence: CASSLYPSGMTDTQYF. The rearrangement links TRBV11-2 to TRBJ2-3, with TRBD2 matching over 9 bases. J lost 3 bases, V lost 3 bases, and 7 bases had no gene match. The germline V gene has CDR1 SGHAT and CDR2 FQNNGV. The CDR3 is 16 residues long. Complete variable domain (other parts from reference TRBV11-2 and TRBJ2-3): EAGVAQSPRYKIIEKRQSVAFWCNPISGHATLYWYQQILGQGPKLLIQFQNNGVVDDSQLPKDRFSAERLKGVDSTLKIQPAKLEDSAVYLCASSLYPSGMTDTQYFGPGTRLTVL.

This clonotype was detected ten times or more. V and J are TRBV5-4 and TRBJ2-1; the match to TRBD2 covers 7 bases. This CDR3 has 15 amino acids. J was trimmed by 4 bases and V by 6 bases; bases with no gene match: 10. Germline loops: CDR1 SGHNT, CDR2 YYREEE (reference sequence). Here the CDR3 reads CASNLGGLPYNEQFF. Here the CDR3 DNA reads TGTGCCAGCAACCTGGGGGGACTACCGTACAATGAGCAGTTCTTC.

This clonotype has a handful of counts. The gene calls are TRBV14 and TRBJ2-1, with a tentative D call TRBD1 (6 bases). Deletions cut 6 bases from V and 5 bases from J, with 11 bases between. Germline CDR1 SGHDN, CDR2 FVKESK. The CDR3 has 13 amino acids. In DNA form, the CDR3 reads TGTGCCAGCAGGGATAACAGGGACAATGAGCAGTTCTTC. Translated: CASRDNRDNEQFF.

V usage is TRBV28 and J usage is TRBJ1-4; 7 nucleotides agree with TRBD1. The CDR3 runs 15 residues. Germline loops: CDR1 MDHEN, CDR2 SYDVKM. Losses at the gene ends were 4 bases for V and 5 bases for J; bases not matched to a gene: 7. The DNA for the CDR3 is TGTGCCAGCAGTTCCCGGACAGGCCCCAATGAAAAACTGTTTTTT. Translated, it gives CASSSRTGPNEKLFF.

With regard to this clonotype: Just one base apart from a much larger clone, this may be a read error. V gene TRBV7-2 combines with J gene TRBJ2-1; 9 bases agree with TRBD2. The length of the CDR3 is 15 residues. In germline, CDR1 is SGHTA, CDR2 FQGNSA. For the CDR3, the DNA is TGTGCCAGCAGCGTGGCGGGGGGGGCTTACAATGTGCAGTTCTTC. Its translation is CASSVAGGAYNVQFF.

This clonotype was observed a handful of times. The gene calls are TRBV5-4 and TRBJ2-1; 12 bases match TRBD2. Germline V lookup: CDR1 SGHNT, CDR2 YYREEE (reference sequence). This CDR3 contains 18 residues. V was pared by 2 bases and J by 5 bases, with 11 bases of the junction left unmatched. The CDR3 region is CASSFPGPLAGGNNEQFF. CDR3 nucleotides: TGTGCCAGCAGCTTCCCGGGCCCTCTAGCGGGAGGGAACAATGAGCAGTTCTTC. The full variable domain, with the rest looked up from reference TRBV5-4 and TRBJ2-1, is ETGVTQSPTHLIKTRGQQVTLRCSSQSGHNTVSWYQQALGQGPQFIFQYYREEENGRGNFPPRFSGLQFPNYSSELNVNALELDDSALYLCASSFPGPLAGGNNEQFFGPGTRLTVL.

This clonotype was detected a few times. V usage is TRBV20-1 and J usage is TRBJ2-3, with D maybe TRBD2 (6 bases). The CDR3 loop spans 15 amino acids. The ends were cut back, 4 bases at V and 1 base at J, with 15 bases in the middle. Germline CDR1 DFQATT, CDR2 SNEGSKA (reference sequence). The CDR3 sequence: CSANTLAEGTDTQYF. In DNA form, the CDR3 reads TGCAGTGCTAACACTTTAGCGGAGGGCACAGATACGCAGTATTTT.

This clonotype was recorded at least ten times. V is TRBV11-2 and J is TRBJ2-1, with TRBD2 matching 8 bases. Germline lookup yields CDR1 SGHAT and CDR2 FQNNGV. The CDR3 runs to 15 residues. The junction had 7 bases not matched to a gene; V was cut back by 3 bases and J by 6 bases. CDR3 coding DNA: TGTGCCAGCAGCTTTTCAGCGGGAGCCAGCAATGAGCAGTTCTTC. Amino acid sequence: CASSFSAGASNEQFF.

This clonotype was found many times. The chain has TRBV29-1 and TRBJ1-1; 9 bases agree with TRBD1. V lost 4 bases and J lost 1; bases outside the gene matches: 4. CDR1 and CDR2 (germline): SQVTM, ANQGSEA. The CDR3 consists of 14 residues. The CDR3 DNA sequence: TGCAGCGTTGCCACAGGGGGCTGGAACACTGAAGCTTTCTTT. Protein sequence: CSVATGGWNTEAFF.

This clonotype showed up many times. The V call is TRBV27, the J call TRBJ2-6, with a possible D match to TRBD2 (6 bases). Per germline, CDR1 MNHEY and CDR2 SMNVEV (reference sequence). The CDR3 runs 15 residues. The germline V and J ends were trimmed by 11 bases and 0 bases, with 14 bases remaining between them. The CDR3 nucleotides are TGTGCCGCCGGTCGGGGGAACTCTGGGGCCAACGTCCTGACTTTC. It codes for CAAGRGNSGANVLTF.

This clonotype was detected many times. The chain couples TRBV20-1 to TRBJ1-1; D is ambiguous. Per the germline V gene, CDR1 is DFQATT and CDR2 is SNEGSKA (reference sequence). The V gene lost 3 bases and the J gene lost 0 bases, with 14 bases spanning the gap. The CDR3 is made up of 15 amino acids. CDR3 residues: CSASWARFMNTEAFF. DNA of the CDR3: TGCAGTGCTAGTTGGGCAAGGTTTATGAACACTGAAGCTTTCTTT.

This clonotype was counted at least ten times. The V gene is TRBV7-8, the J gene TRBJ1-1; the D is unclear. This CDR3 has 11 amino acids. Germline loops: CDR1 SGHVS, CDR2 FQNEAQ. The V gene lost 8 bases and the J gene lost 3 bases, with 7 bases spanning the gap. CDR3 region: CASSPDTEAFF. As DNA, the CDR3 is TGTGCCAGCTCACCGGACACTGAAGCTTTCTTT.

The CDR3: CATSETLAGLEETQYF. CDR3 nucleotide sequence: TGTGCCACCAGTGAGACCCTAGCGGGATTAGAAGAGACCCAGTACTTC. The V gene is TRBV24-1, the J gene TRBJ2-5; 9 bases fit TRBD2. V lost 4 bases and J lost 3; bases outside the gene matches: 8. From germline, CDR1 is KGHDR and CDR2 SFDVKD. The CDR3 consists of 16 residues.